The 6 T cell receptor beta chains below come from one sample, sequenced in a study of CD4 T cells in relation to SARS-CoV-2 and coronaviruses. Their antigen targets remain unknown. Method: immunoSEQ multiplex PCR; TCRdb's copy keeps in-frame clones and lacks some. Of 20,000 to 25,000 clones listed, just over 75% are singletons. The unexposed donors gave CD4+ T cells in about 2011-2018, prior to COVID-19. After roughly ten days of culture, CD4+ T cells were isolated. Sequenced: CD4+ T cells from PBMCs, cultured in vitro. Receptor source: a human donor in good health.

In this sample, this clone is large (0.1 to 1%). CDR3 coding DNA: TGTGCCGGAGGGGTGGGGGAAAAGAGGAATGAGCAGTTCTTC. It specifies CAGGVGEKRNEQFF. This chain uses TRBV30 with TRBJ2-1; a possible D gene is TRBD2 (6 bases). This CDR3 has 14 residues. Germline CDR1 GTSNPN, CDR2 SVGIG (reference sequence). V was shortened by 8 bases and J by 7 bases, with 21 bases between the two germline ends.

This chain links TRBV28 with TRBJ2-7; D gene ambiguous. The CDR3 has 14 amino acids. V was shortened by 7 bases and J by 0 bases, with 13 bases between the two germline ends. Per the germline V gene, CDR1 is MDHEN and CDR2 is SYDVKM. The CDR3 sequence is CASTLTVPSYEQYF. The CDR3 region has the DNA TGTGCCAGCACCCTCACCGTCCCCTCCTACGAGCAGTACTTC.

The V call is TRBV3-1 (or the pseudogene TRBV3-2), the J call TRBJ2-6; D gene ambiguous. The CDR3 has 15 residues. V dropped 1 base and J dropped 0 bases, with 4 bases sitting between them. CDR1 and CDR2 (germline): LGHDT, YNNKEL (reference sequence). CDR3 residues: CASSQVPSGANVLTF. Written as DNA, the CDR3 is TGTGCCAGCAGCCAAGTCCCCTCTGGGGCCAACGTCCTGACTTTC.

This chain links TRBV3-1 (or the pseudogene TRBV3-2) with TRBJ2-5; TRBD2 agrees at 12 bases. CDR1 and CDR2 (germline): LGHDT, YNNKEL (reference sequence). After removal of 2 bases from V and 4 bases from J, the junction contained 2 bases not matched to a gene. The CDR3 has 15 residues. The CDR3 region is CASSQLAGGVETQYF. DNA of the CDR3: TGTGCCAGCAGCCAACTAGCGGGAGGGGTAGAGACCCAGTACTTC.

The chain recombines TRBV10-3 with TRBJ1-5, with D perhaps TRBD1 (5 bases). Between the trimmed V and J ends, which lost 6 bases and 2 bases, there was a span of 11 bases. The CDR3 sequence is 14 residues long. Germline V gene data show CDR1 as ENHRY and CDR2 as SYGVKD. The CDR3 protein is CAISSGGGNQPQHF. The CDR3 DNA follows: TGTGCCATCAGCTCCGGGGGGGGCAATCAGCCCCAGCATTTT.

This clone has only a few counts. This chain joins TRBV2 and TRBJ2-7; TRBD1 matches at 10 bases. The CDR3 spans 12 residues. Unmatched junction bases numbered 8, after V lost 7 bases and J lost 11 bases. The V gene's germline CDR1 is SNHLY and CDR2 FYNNEI. The CDR3 sequence is CASNPGQGRKYF. CDR3 coding DNA: TGTGCCAGCAATCCGGGACAGGGGAGGAAGTACTTC.